Presented here are 16 T cell receptor beta chains from one specimen sequenced in a study of PD-L1 blockade in urothelial cancer. The data were produced by immunoSEQ multiplex PCR, yet TCRdb's version contains in-frame clones alone and is incomplete. Altogether approximately 71,000 clones are present, less than 90% being singletons, with the ten largest covering around 3.5%. This material consisted of PBMCs, taken around atezolizumab (anti-PD-L1) treatment. Receptors were obtained from a man in his sixties with urothelial cancer.

This clone was picked up one time. The chain joins TRBV28 to TRBJ1-2, with D possibly TRBD1 on 6 matching bases. Between the trimmed V and J ends, which lost 6 bases and 8 bases, there was a span of 13 bases. This CDR3 is 12 amino acids long. The germline CDR1 and CDR2 sequences are MDHEN and SYDVKM. The CDR3 bases are TGTGCCAGCAGAACACAGGGTAAAGGCTACACCTTC. It codes for CASRTQGKGYTF.

The gene calls are TRBV9 and TRBJ1-3; maybe TRBD1 (6 bases). The CDR3 extends over 16 amino acids. Per germline, CDR1 SGDLS and CDR2 YYNGEE. Trimming removed 4 bases at V and 0 bases at J, with 14 bases between. The CDR3 region is CASSIATGSSGNTIYF. The CDR3 nucleotides read TGTGCCAGCAGCATAGCCACAGGGAGCTCTGGAAACACCATATATTTT.

This clone appeared a few times. This chain joins TRBV7-7 and TRBJ2-5; TRBD2 is a possible D gene (6 bases). CDR3 size: 14 residues. The V gene lost 4 bases and the J gene lost 4 bases, with 13 bases spanning the gap. Germline CDR1 reads SSHAT; CDR2 reads FNYEAQ (reference sequence). The CDR3 DNA reads as TGTGCCAGCAGCTGGGACTCCTCTTCAGAGACCCAGTACTTC. This translates into CASSWDSSSETQYF.

The V and J genes are TRBV7-9 and TRBJ2-7; 16 bases line up with TRBD2. The V gene's germline CDR1 is SEHNR and CDR2 FQNEAQ (reference sequence). Trimming removed 5 bases from V and 5 bases from J; junction bases left unmatched: 6. The CDR3 is 16 residues long. The CDR3 region is CASSPGLAGGSHEQYF. The CDR3, as DNA: TGTGCCAGCAGCCCGGGACTAGCGGGGGGGTCCCACGAGCAGTACTTC. The full variable domain, its missing parts supplied by reference TRBV7-9 and TRBJ2-7, is DTGVSQNPRHKITKRGQNVTFRCDPISEHNRLYWYRQTLGQGPEFLTYFQNEAQLEKSRLLSDRFSAERPKGSFSTLEIQRTEQGDSAMYLCASSPGLAGGSHEQYFGPGTRLTVT.

This chain connects TRBV18 to TRBJ1-2; D may be TRBD1 (6 bases). CDR3 length equals 16 residues. Per germline, CDR1 KGHSH and CDR2 LQKENI. V lost 6 bases and J 0 bases, leaving 17 bases between the germline ends. The CDR3 coding sequence is TGTGCCAGCTCGCGCGGACAGATTCTTTCTAACTATGGCTACACCTTC. As protein: CASSRGQILSNYGYTF.

This chain joins TRBV5-1 and TRBJ1-2; 9 bases are shared with TRBD1. The junction had 6 bases not matched to a gene; V was cut back by 4 bases and J by 5 bases. The V gene's germline CDR1 is SGHRS and CDR2 YFSETQ. The CDR3 runs to 14 residues. The CDR3 coding sequence is TGCGCCAGCAGCCCGGACAGGGGAAGTTATGGCTACACCTTC. Its translation: CASSPDRGSYGYTF. Using reference TRBV5-1 and TRBJ1-2 for the parts outside the CDR3, the full variable domain is KAGVTQTPRYLIKTRGQQVTLSCSPISGHRSVSWYQQTPGQGLQFLFEYFSETQRNKGNFPGRFSGRQFSNSRSEMNVSTLELGDSALYLCASSPDRGSYGYTFGSGTRLTVV.

V and J are TRBV5-1 and TRBJ2-1; 11 nucleotides match TRBD2. Germline trimming cut 0 bases from V and 4 bases from J; bases unmatched to any gene: 12. Germline V lookup: CDR1 SGHRS, CDR2 YFSETQ. CDR3 size: 19 residues. The CDR3 here is CASSLGASGRPRGYNEQFF. CDR3 nucleotide sequence: TGCGCCAGCAGCTTGGGTGCTAGCGGGAGGCCTAGGGGTTACAATGAGCAGTTCTTC.

Here the CDR3 DNA reads TGTGCCAGCAGTTTATCCCTGGACAGCCCGCTCACTGAAGCTTTCTTT. Amino acid sequence: CASSLSLDSPLTEAFF. The chain links TRBV27 to TRBJ1-1; D may be TRBD1 (6 bases). V lost 0 bases and J 4 bases, leaving 15 bases between the germline ends. Germline V gene lookup returns CDR1 MNHEY and CDR2 SMNVEV (reference sequence). This CDR3 has 16 amino acids.

The chain couples TRBV10-3 to TRBJ2-3; the D gene is possibly TRBD2 (5 bases). The CDR3 consists of 14 residues. V was cut by 8 bases and J by 2 bases, with 14 bases left in between. Germline lookup yields CDR1 ENHRY and CDR2 SYGVKD. CDR3 amino acids: CAIASNGNTDTQYF. CDR3 sequence (DNA): TGTGCCATCGCCTCGAACGGGAACACAGATACGCAGTATTTT.

The chain couples TRBV7-2 to TRBJ2-5; the match to TRBD1 covers 9 bases. CDR1 SGHTA and CDR2 FQGNSA come from the germline V gene. Losses at the gene ends were 4 bases for V and 4 bases for J; bases not matched to a gene: 4. The CDR3 spans 14 residues. CDR3 sequence (DNA): TGTGCCAGCAGCTCTAGACAGGGGGGAGAGACCCAGTACTTC. Translation gives CASSSRQGGETQYF.

The chain uses TRBV5-4 and TRBJ2-7; 8 bases are shared with TRBD1. Trimming cost V 0 bases and J 0 bases; bases outside gene matches: 5. The CDR3 consists of 16 residues. Germline V CDR1 and CDR2: SGHNT, YYREEE (reference sequence). The CDR3 DNA follows: TGTGCCAGCAGCTTGGCGTTAGGACAGGGCTCCTACGAGCAGTACTTC. Its translation is CASSLALGQGSYEQYF.

The chain combines TRBV2 with TRBJ1-2; possible D gene TRBD1, 6 bases. The germline V gene has CDR1 SNHLY and CDR2 FYNNEI. V lost 6 bases to trimming and J lost 2 bases, with 7 bases between them. This CDR3 region has 12 residues. The CDR3 here is CASRDSNYGYTF. The CDR3 DNA is TGTGCCAGCAGGGACAGCAACTATGGCTACACCTTC.

This chain uses TRBV10-2 with TRBJ1-5; 10 bases match TRBD1. The V gene end was trimmed by 5 bases and the J gene end by 6 bases; junction bases not matched to a gene: 10. The CDR3 is made up of 16 amino acids. Germline V lookup: CDR1 WSHSY, CDR2 SAAADI. CDR3 amino acids: CASSHTDRGTFQPQHF. CDR3 in DNA: TGCGCCAGCAGTCACACGGACAGGGGGACTTTTCAGCCCCAGCATTTT.

This clone was seen a handful of times. The CDR3, as DNA: TGTGCCAGCAGCTTATCTCCAGGACAGGGAAGCTACGAGCAGTACTTC. This translates into CASSLSPGQGSYEQYF. This rearrangement joins TRBV7-9 to TRBJ2-7; 8 bases line up with TRBD1. V gave up 2 bases and J gave up 3 bases; unmatched junction bases: 9. This CDR3 has 16 residues. Germline V gene lookup returns CDR1 SEHNR and CDR2 FQNEAQ (reference sequence).

V is TRBV15 and J is TRBJ2-7; 11 nucleotides align to TRBD1. The V gene end was trimmed by 7 bases and the J gene end by 0 bases; junction bases not matched to a gene: 5. There are 15 residues in the CDR3. Germline CDR1 is LNHNV and CDR2 is YYDKDF (reference sequence). The chain's CDR3 is CATTPDRGPSYEQYF. Written as DNA, the CDR3 is TGTGCCACCACCCCGGACAGGGGGCCCTCCTACGAGCAGTACTTC.

This chain uses TRBV21-1 with TRBJ1-2. TRBV21-1 is designated a pseudogene. The CDR3 is 15 residues long. The CDR3: CASSKGGGTYYGYTF. The CDR3 DNA reads as TGTGCCAGCAGCAAAGGAGGCGGCACCTACTATGGCTACACCTTC.